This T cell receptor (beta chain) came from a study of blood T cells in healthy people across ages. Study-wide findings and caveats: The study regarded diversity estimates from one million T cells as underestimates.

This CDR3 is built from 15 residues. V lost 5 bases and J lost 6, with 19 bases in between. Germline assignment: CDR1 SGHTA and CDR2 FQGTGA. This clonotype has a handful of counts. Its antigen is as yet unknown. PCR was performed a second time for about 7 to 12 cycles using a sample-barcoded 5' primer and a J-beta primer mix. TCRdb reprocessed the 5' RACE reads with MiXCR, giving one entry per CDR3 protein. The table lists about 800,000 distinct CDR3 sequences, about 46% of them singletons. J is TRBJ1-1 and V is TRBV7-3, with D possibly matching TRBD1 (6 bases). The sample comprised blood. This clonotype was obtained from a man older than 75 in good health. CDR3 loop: CASSPAGALGSEAFF. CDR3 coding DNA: TGTGCCAGCAGCCCAGCAGGGGCCCTGGGCTCTGAAGCTTTCTTT.